Sequencing of this T cell receptor beta chain was carried out in a study of Tregs in tolerant kidney transplant recipients. In germline, CDR1 is SGDLS, CDR2 YYNGEE. The CDR3 extends over 16 amino acids. Trimming pared 3 bases from V and 5 bases from J, leaving 19 bases between. Libraries were prepared by immunoSEQ multiplex PCR; TCRdb keeps only in-frame clonotypes and omits some of them. The sample includes tens of thousands of clones, roughly nine tenths seen only once; the top ten take 0.7%. This clone was detected only once. Unstimulated regulatory T cells (CD4+CD25+CD127-), CD4+CD25- non-regulatory cells, CD4 and CD8 cells were FACS-sorted from thawed PBMCs.

Sequenced input: Tregs from blood. The clonotype comes from a human donor in good health. This rearrangement joins TRBV9 to TRBJ2-3; D is tentatively TRBD1 or TRBD2 (5 bases each). CDR3 residues: CASSAGSGTWVDTQYF. The CDR3 region has the DNA TGTGCCAGCAGCGCGGGATCAGGGACCTGGGTAGATACGCAGTATTTT. The full variable domain, with the rest looked up from reference TRBV9 and TRBJ2-3, is DSGVTQTPKHLITATGQRVTLRCSPRSGDLSVYWYQQSLDQGLQFLIQYYNGEERAKGNILERFSAQQFPDLHSELNLSSLELGDSALYFCASSAGSGTWVDTQYFGPGTRLTVL.